This TCR beta chain was identified during a study of identical twins. Only a few counts were recorded for this clonotype. Its matching antigen is unknown. TCRdb analysed the 5' RACE reads with MiXCR anew, one entry per CDR3 protein. The sample lists 650,000 to 800,000 distinct CDR3 sequences, 8.5% to 9% seen once, with around 0.95% in the top ten. CDR1 and CDR2 from the germline V gene are MNHEY and SMNVEV (reference sequence). This CDR3 region has 14 residues. The germline V and J ends were trimmed by 5 bases and 4 bases, with 13 bases remaining between them. Study-level points and caveats: The study based its conclusions on cross-sectional statistical analysis and did not follow the same donors.

The sample was also linked to a second study, of yellow fever vaccine responses in identical twins.

This clonotype originated in a young woman in good health. The V gene is TRBV27, the J gene TRBJ2-3, with D perhaps matching TRBD2 (5 bases). The sequencing sample was made of PBMCs. CDR3 nucleotides: TGTGCCAGCAGTATGATTCCCGGGGCAGATACGCAGTATTTT. It specifies CASSMIPGADTQYF.